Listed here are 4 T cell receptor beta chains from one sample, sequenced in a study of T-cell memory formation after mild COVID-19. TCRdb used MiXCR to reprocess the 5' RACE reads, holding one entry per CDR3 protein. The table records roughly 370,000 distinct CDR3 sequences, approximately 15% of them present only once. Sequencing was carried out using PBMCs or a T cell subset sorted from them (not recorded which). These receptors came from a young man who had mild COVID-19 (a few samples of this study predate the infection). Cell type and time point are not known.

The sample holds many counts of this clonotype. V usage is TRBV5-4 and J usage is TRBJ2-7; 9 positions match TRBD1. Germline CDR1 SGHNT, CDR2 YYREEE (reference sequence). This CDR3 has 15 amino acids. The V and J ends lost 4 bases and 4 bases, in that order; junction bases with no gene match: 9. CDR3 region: CASSLPGTGTYEQYF. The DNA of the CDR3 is TGTGCCAGCAGCCTACCTGGGACAGGGACATACGAGCAGTACTTC.

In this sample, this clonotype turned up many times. The CDR3 reads CASSQRPLGTEAFF. In nucleotides, the CDR3 is TGCGCCAGCAGCCAGAGGCCGCTGGGCACTGAAGCTTTCTTT. This chain links TRBV4-3 with TRBJ1-1; D is uncertain. The CDR3 covers 14 residues. V lost 3 bases, J lost 4 bases, and 12 bases lay in between. Germline V lookup: CDR1 LGHNA, CDR2 YSLEER.

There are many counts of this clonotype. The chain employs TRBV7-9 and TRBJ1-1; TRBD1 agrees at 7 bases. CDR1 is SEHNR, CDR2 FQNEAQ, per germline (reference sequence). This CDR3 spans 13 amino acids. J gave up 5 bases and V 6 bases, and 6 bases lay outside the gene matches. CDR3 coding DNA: TGTGCCAGCAGTCATGACAGGGTAACTGAAGCTTTCTTT. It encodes CASSHDRVTEAFF.

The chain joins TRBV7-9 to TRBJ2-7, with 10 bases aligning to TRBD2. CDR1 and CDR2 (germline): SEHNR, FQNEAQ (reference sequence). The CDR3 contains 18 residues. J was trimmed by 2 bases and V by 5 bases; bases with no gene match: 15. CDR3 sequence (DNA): TGTGCCAGCAGCGGCCTGCGTATAGCGGGGGGTAACCCCTACGAGCAGTACTTC. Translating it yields CASSGLRIAGGNPYEQYF.